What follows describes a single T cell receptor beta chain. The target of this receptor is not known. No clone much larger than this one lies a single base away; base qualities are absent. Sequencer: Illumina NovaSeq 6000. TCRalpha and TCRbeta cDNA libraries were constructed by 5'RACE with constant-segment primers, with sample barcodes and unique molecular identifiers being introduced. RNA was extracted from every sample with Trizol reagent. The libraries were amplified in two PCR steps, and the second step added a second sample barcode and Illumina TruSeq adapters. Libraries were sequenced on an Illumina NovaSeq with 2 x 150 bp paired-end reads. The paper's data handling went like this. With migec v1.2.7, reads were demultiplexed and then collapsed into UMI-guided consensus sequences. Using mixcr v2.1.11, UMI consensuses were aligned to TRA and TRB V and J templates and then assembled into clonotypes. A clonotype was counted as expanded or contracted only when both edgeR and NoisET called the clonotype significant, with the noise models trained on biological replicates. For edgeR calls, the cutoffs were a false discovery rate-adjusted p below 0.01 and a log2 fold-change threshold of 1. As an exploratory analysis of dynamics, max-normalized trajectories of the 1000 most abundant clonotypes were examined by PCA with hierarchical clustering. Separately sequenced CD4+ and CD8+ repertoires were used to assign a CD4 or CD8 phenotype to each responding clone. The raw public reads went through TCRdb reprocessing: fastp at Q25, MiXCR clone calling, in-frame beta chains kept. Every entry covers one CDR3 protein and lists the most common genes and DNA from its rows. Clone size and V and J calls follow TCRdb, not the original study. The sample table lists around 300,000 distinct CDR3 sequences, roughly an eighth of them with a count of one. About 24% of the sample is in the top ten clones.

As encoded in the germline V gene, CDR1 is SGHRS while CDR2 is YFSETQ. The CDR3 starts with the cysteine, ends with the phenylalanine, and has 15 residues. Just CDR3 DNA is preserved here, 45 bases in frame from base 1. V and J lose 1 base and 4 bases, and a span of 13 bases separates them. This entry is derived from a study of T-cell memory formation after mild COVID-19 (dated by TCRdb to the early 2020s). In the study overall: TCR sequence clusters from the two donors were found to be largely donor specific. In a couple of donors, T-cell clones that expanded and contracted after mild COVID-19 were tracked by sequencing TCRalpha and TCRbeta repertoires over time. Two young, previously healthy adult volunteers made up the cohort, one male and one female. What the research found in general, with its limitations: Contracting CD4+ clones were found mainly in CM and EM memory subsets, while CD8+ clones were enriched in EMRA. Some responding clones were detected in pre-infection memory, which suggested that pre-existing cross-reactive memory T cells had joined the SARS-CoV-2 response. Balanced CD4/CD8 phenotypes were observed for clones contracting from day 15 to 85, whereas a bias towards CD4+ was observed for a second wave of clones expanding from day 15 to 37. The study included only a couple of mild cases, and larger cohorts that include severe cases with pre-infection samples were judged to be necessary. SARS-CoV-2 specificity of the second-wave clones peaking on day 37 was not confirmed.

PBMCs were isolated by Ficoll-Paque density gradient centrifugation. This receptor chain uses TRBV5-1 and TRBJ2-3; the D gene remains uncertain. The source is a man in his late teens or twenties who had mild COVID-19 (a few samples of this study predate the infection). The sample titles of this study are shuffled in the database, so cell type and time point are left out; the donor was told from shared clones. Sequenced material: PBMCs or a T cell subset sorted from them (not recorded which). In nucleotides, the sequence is TGCGCCAGCAGCTTGATCGGGTCCTCGGCAGATACGCAGTATTTT. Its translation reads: CASSLIGSSADTQYF.